This T cell receptor beta chain was captured in a study of blood T cell repertoires in COVID-19. The overall study: Spain, Italy and the United States supplied samples that represented acute and convalescent COVID-19. The cDNA or gDNA used as material had been derived from T cells, B-cell-depleted T cells, or PBMCs.

Per the original data handling: Counts of nucleated cells, estimated from reference gene primer amplification, were obtained. Some clones are missing from TCRdb's copy, which holds only in-frame ones; the method was immunoSEQ multiplex PCR. V, J and clone size reflect that table, while D and trimming were determined from the DNA. The sample holds fewer than 250,000 clones, about four fifths seen once. The sequenced sample was peripheral blood. The TCR comes from a man over 45 with active or convalescent COVID-19.

Written as DNA, the CDR3 is TGTGCCAGCAAAAAACTAGCGGGAGTCAACAATGAGCAGTTCTTC. Its protein product is CASKKLAGVNNEQFF. The chain combines TRBV25-1 with TRBJ2-1; TRBD2 matches at 11 bases. From germline, CDR1 is MGHDK and CDR2 SYGVNS. With V trimmed by 7 bases and J by 5 bases, 7 bases remained unmatched. This CDR3 has 15 amino acids.